This T cell receptor (beta chain) was captured in a study of blood T cells in healthy people across ages. Points from the study as a whole: Naive T cell percentage and TCR beta diversity correlated strongly.

Whenever a sample was processed, at least 6 million PBMCs were isolated. The CDR3 spans 14 residues. Germline values: CDR1 SGDLS, CDR2 YYNGEE. The use of a sample-barcoded 5' primer and a J-beta primer mix characterized a second PCR of about 7 to 12 cycles. TCRdb reprocessed the 5' RACE reads via MiXCR and lists one record per CDR3 protein. Here the sample spans around 690,000 distinct CDR3 sequences, around three fifths being singletons. About this clonotype: Its target is not known.

The TCR was taken from a man aged 55 to 70 in good health. The rearrangement uses TRBV9 and TRBJ2-5; 7 bases line up with TRBD2. TRBJ2-7 explains the end of the DNA better; the J call may be wrong. Sequenced input: blood. The CDR3 nucleotides read TGTGCCAGCAGCGTAGGTTCAGGGAGGGACGAGCAGTACTTC. It yields the protein CASSVGSGRDEQYF.